The clone carrying this T cell receptor beta chain was found once. Its specificity is not known. The sample originates from a study of cytomegalovirus exposure and HLA in healthy donors. Study-level background: Out of 350 to 400 genotyped donors, about 80% belonged to the Caucasian-associated ancestry cluster. Study-level findings and limits: What was likely a sequencing artifact was a cluster of highly shared sequence variants. A few chains tied to CMV proved CMV antigen-specific in vitro.

V dropped 0 bases and J dropped 0 bases, with 7 bases sitting between them. Germline V gene lookup returns CDR1 SGHRS and CDR2 YFSETQ. This CDR3 is 16 amino acids long. In the PCR, 60 Vbeta and 13 Jbeta primers were used. Some clones are missing from TCRdb's copy, which holds only in-frame ones; the method was immunoSEQ multiplex PCR. The sample has some 67,000 clones, about 71% seen once. Donors likely had unrecorded immune exposures despite being nominally healthy when sampled. V usage is TRBV5-1 and J usage is TRBJ2-6; D unresolved. The receptor was derived from a man aged 55 to 70 in good health and CMV-seropositive. Sequencing input: PBMCs. The CDR3 loop is CASSLGATSGANVLTF. The CDR3 DNA reads as TGCGCCAGCAGCTTGGGAGCGACCTCTGGGGCCAACGTCCTGACTTTC. The full variable domain, with the rest looked up from reference TRBV5-1 and TRBJ2-6, is KAGVTQTPRYLIKTRGQQVTLSCSPISGHRSVSWYQQTPGQGLQFLFEYFSETQRNKGNFPGRFSGRQFSNSRSEMNVSTLELGDSALYLCASSLGATSGANVLTFGAGSRLTVL.